This record covers a single TCR beta chain. The CDR3 is 16 amino acids. Germline V gene data show CDR1 as MNHEY and CDR2 as SVGAGI. V shed 0 bases and J shed 5 bases, with 15 bases lying between them. These data come from a study of shared clonotypes between healthy human individuals. TCRdb keeps only in-frame clones here, not all; method: immunoSEQ multiplex PCR. The table includes 2.3 million or so clones, approximately 93% detected once. Splitting the CD4+ cells yielded a CD45RA+ naive subset and a CD45RA-negative memory subset. The gene calls are TRBV6-5 and TRBJ2-3, with a possible D match to TRBD1 (6 bases). This TCR was sampled from a young man in good health. Some clones in this sample may be carry-over from other donors' samples. Sequencing input: naive CD4+ T cells from PBMCs. Subset of the sample: CD45RA+ positively selected. As DNA, the CDR3 is TGTGCCAGCAGTTACTCGGGCCGGGACACGGGAGATACGCAGTATTTT. It encodes CASSYSGRDTGDTQYF.